The 18 T cell receptor beta chains below were found in one sample sequenced in a study of T-cell memory formation after mild COVID-19. TCRdb reprocessed the 5' RACE reads via MiXCR and lists one record per CDR3 protein. The data contain 100,000 to 150,000 distinct CDR3 sequences, 15% to 20% of them seen just once; the ten biggest clones take up 4.5% to 5.5%. The specimen sequenced was PBMCs or a T cell subset sorted from them (not recorded which). The receptors here all came from a man younger than 30 who had mild COVID-19 (a few samples of this study predate the infection). Cell type and time point are not known.

This clonotype was counted many times. The rearrangement links TRBV29-1 to TRBJ1-1; D is ambiguous. In germline, CDR1 is SQVTM, CDR2 ANQGSEA. Deletions cut 3 bases from V and 3 bases from J, with 5 bases between. The CDR3 runs 11 residues. In nucleotides, the CDR3 is TGCAGCGTTGAGGGGTACACTGAAGCTTTCTTT. Encoded protein: CSVEGYTEAFF.

This clonotype was picked up a small number of times. CDR3 nucleotides: TGTGCCAGCAGACAGTTCTTTGCCGCGAACACCGGGGAGCTGTTTTTT. It codes for CASRQFFAANTGELFF. This rearrangement joins TRBV6-6 to TRBJ2-2; D gene ambiguous. Germline loops: CDR1 MNHNY, CDR2 SVGAGI (reference sequence). CDR3 length: 16 amino acids. The germline V and J ends were trimmed by 6 bases and 0 bases, with 14 bases remaining between them.

This clonotype was seen at least ten times. CDR3 amino acids: CASSGTVNTEAFF. In nucleotides, the CDR3 is TGTGCCAGCAGCGGGACCGTGAACACTGAAGCTTTCTTT. This sequence joins TRBV5-4 and TRBJ1-1; the D gene is possibly TRBD1 (5 bases). V lost 4 bases to trimming and J lost 0 bases, with 7 bases between them. The CDR3 has 13 residues. Germline V gene data show CDR1 as SGHNT and CDR2 as YYREEE (reference sequence).

This clonotype was seen a few times. The V and J genes are TRBV28 and TRBJ2-3; no reliable D call. The V and J ends lost 6 bases and 2 bases respectively, with 6 bases between them. The CDR3 totals 12 residues. Germline CDR1 MDHEN, CDR2 SYDVKM. CDR3 nucleotide sequence: TGTGCCAGCAGCGACGACACAGATACGCAGTATTTT. Its protein product is CASSDDTDTQYF.

The chain recombines TRBV11-2 with TRBJ2-2; perhaps TRBD1 as D (6 bases). Trimming removed 3 bases from V and 3 bases from J, with 8 bases in between. There are 14 residues in the CDR3. From germline, CDR1 is SGHAT and CDR2 FQNNGV. CDR3 nucleotides: TGTGCCAGCAGCTTCTACAGGGACACCGGGGAGCTGTTTTTT. Its translation is CASSFYRDTGELFF.

This clonotype has only a few counts. The genes are TRBV12-3 or TRBV12-4 and TRBJ2-5, with D perhaps given as TRBD1 or TRBD2 (6 bases each). Trimming left V 4 bases short and J 2 bases short, with 11 bases between. CDR3 length: 14 amino acids. The CDR3 nucleotides are TGTGCCAGCAGTTGGGGGGCGGAGCAAGAGACCCAGTACTTC. Translating it yields CASSWGAEQETQYF.

The J gene is TRBJ2-2, the V gene TRBV7-6; 9 bases fit TRBD1. Germline-derived CDR1 and CDR2 are SGHVS and FNYEAQ. Trimming removed 2 bases from V and 5 bases from J; junction bases left unmatched: 6. The CDR3 runs 16 residues. CDR3: CASSLFGTGSTGELFF. Here the CDR3 DNA reads TGTGCCAGCAGCTTATTTGGGACAGGGTCGACCGGGGAGCTGTTTTTT. The full variable domain, in which reference TRBV7-6 and TRBJ2-2 provide the parts outside the CDR3, is GAGVSQSPRYKVTKRGQDVALRCDPISGHVSLYWYRQALGQGPEFLTYFNYEAQQDKSGLPNDRFSAERPEGSISTLTIQRTEQRDSAMYRCASSLFGTGSTGELFFGEGSRLTVL.

V gene TRBV14 combines with J gene TRBJ2-1, with TRBD1 as a possible D gene (6 bases). CDR1 is SGHDN and CDR2 is FVKESK in the germline V gene. V was clipped by 1 base and J by 8 bases, with 18 bases between them. This CDR3 has 16 amino acids. The CDR3 region is CASSQGGRNRVDEQFF. In DNA, the CDR3 is TGTGCCAGCAGCCAAGGTGGTAGGAACAGGGTGGATGAGCAGTTCTTC.

V and J are TRBV3-1 and TRBJ2-5; D gene ambiguous. CDR3 size: 14 residues. Germline V CDR1 and CDR2: LGHDT, YNNKEL (reference sequence). The ends were cut back, 2 bases at V and 4 bases at J, with 11 bases in the middle. CDR3 nucleotides: TGTGCCAGCAGCCAACGGTATGACGGAGAGACCCAGTACTTC. Amino acids: CASSQRYDGETQYF.

The gene calls are TRBV11-2 and TRBJ2-5; D may correspond to TRBD1 or TRBD2 (5 bases each). The CDR3 totals 17 residues. V was trimmed by 5 bases and J by 1 base, leaving 20 bases between them. CDR1 is SGHAT and CDR2 is FQNNGV in the germline V gene. The CDR3: CASSRGLKSGTQETQYF. CDR3 bases: TGTGCCAGCAGCCGAGGGCTAAAATCCGGGACCCAAGAGACCCAGTACTTC.

The J gene is TRBJ2-5, the V gene TRBV10-2, with D uncertain. Germline loops: CDR1 WSHSY, CDR2 SAAADI. The CDR3 runs to 13 residues. The V and J ends lost 2 bases and 1 base respectively, with 5 bases between them. CDR3 nucleotide sequence: TGCGCCAGCAGTGAGGGGGTCCAAGAGACCCAGTACTTC. Its protein product is CASSEGVQETQYF.

In its sample, this clonotype was seen a few times. J is TRBJ2-7 and V is TRBV27; 9 nucleotides line up with TRBD1. V was clipped by 5 bases and J by 2 bases; unmatched bases: 1. Germline CDR1 MNHEY, CDR2 SMNVEV (reference sequence). The CDR3 runs to 13 residues. The CDR3 sequence: CASSGTGTYEQYF. CDR3 sequence (DNA): TGTGCCAGCAGTGGGACAGGGACCTACGAGCAGTACTTC.

This clonotype was observed a handful of times. The rearrangement uses TRBV12-3 or TRBV12-4 and TRBJ1-1; no definite D call. The CDR3 runs to 17 residues. V was pared by 2 bases and J by 0 bases, with 16 bases between. This chain's CDR3 is CASSLNRPSQMNTEAFF. In DNA form, the CDR3 reads TGTGCCAGCAGTTTAAACCGCCCATCCCAAATGAACACTGAAGCTTTCTTT.

In this sample, this clonotype turned up many times. The chain employs TRBV7-8 and TRBJ2-1; 7 positions match TRBD2. The CDR3 spans 16 residues. The V gene's germline CDR1 is SGHVS and CDR2 FQNEAQ. J was trimmed by 5 bases and V by 1 base; bases with no gene match: 8. The CDR3, as DNA: TGTGCCAGCAGCTTAGGACAAGCGGGGTGGGACAATGAGCAGTTCTTC. Translation: CASSLGQAGWDNEQFF.

The chain couples TRBV5-1 to TRBJ1-4; D unclear. CDR3 length: 15 residues. V dropped 0 bases and J dropped 0 bases, with 6 bases sitting between them. The germline gives CDR1 SGHRS, CDR2 YFSETQ. The CDR3 is CASSLGAATNEKLFF. In DNA, the CDR3 is TGCGCCAGCAGCTTGGGAGCGGCAACTAATGAAAAACTGTTTTTT.

This sequence joins TRBV6-6 and TRBJ2-5, with 7 bases aligning to TRBD2. CDR3 length: 15 amino acids. Germline V gene sequence: CDR1 MNHNY, CDR2 SVGAGI (reference sequence). The junction had 11 bases not matched to a gene; V was cut back by 3 bases and J by 7 bases. The DNA for the CDR3 is TGTGCCAGCAGTTATGGGGGGGAGGGAGGAGGGACCCAGTACTTC. Protein sequence: CASSYGGEGGGTQYF.

This clonotype was counted ten times or more. This sequence joins TRBV6-5 and TRBJ2-3, with 8 bases lining up with TRBD2. J gave up 4 bases and V 5 bases, and 8 bases lay outside the gene matches. Germline V gene data show CDR1 as MNHEY and CDR2 as SVGAGI. The CDR3 totals 15 residues. This CDR3 is CASSRRGGVSDTQYF. Here the CDR3 DNA reads TGTGCCAGCAGTCGACGGGGGGGCGTTTCAGATACGCAGTATTTT.

This clonotype came up a few times. The V call is TRBV7-8, the J call TRBJ1-4; 9 bases are a match to TRBD1. V shed 5 bases and J 6 bases; nucleotides not matched to a gene: 4. Germline CDR1 SGHVS, CDR2 FQNEAQ. The CDR3 contains 14 residues. CDR3 region: CASSGRDRDEKLFF. CDR3 coding DNA: TGTGCCAGCAGCGGACGGGACAGGGATGAAAAACTGTTTTTT.